Listed here is a single T cell receptor (beta chain). V was trimmed by 4 bases and J by 9 bases, leaving 11 bases between them. Looked up from germline, CDR1 is SGHTA and CDR2 is FQGNSA. The CDR3 is 12 residues long. The data derive from a study of long-term antiretroviral therapy in people with HIV. Survey-level immunoSEQ v3.0 assays were run. The assay was immunoSEQ multiplex PCR, and TCRdb's table has in-frame clones only and misses some. The repertoire consists of approximately 27,000 clones, with about 93% occurring once and the leading ten covering about 4.3%. This sequence originates from a woman aged 40 to 49 with HIV. The V gene is TRBV7-2, the J gene TRBJ2-3, with D uncertain. Sequencing was performed on unsorted PBMCs, taken about 5.2 years after starting antiretroviral therapy. This chain's CDR3 is CASSSPGLTQYF. CDR3 in DNA: TGTGCCAGCAGCTCCCCCGGGTTGACGCAGTATTTT.